The source of this T cell receptor (beta chain) is a study of OX40 agonist ivuxolimab in advanced cancers. Across the study: The dose-escalation cohort was about 87% male, with a mean age of about 58 years, ranging about 23 to 79.

Study results and limitations: Low levels of normalized T-cell clonal expansion also appeared in some nonresponders.

Germline V lookup: CDR1 SEHNR, CDR2 FQNEAQ (reference sequence). Trimming cost V 1 base and J 2 bases, with 4 bases left between them. This CDR3 is 13 amino acids long. Assay used: immunoSEQ multiplex PCR; TCRdb lists only in-frame clones, some missing. Of roughly 30,000 clones listed, less than 90% are singletons. In the case of this clone: The antigen remains undetermined.

The V gene is TRBV7-9, the J gene TRBJ2-3; no clear D gene. The input for sequencing was CD4+ or CD8+ T cells sorted from blood, taken in a trial of the OX40 agonist ivuxolimab. This sequence was found in an adult with an advanced solid tumor such as melanoma, head and neck, liver or kidney cancer. The CDR3: CASSLEDTDTQYF. The CDR3, as DNA: TGTGCCAGCAGCTTAGAGGACACAGATACGCAGTATTTT.